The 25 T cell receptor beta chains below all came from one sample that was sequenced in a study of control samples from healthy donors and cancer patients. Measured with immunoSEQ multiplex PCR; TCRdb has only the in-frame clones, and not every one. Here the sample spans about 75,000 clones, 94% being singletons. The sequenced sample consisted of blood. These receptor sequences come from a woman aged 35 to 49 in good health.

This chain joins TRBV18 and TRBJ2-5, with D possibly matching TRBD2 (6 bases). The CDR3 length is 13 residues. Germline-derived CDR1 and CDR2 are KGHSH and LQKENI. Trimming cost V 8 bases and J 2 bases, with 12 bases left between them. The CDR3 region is CASRVGGQETQYF. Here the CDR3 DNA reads TGTGCCAGCCGTGTGGGGGGACAAGAGACCCAGTACTTC.

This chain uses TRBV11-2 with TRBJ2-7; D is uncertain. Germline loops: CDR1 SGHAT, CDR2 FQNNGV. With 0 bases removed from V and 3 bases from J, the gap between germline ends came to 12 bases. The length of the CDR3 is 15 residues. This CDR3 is CASSLDPTTIYEQYF. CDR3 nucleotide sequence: TGTGCCAGCAGCTTAGATCCAACCACTATCTACGAGCAGTACTTC.

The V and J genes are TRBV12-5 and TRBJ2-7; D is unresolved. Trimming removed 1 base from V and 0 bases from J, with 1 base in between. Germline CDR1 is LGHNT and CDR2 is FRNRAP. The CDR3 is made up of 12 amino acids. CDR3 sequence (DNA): TGTGCTAGTGGTTTGGACTCCTACGAGCAGTACTTC. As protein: CASGLDSYEQYF.

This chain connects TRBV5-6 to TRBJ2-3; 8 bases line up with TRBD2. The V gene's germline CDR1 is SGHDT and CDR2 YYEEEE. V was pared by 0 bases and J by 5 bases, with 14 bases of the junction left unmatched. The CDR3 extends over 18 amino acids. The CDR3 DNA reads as TGTGCCAGCAGCTTGGACTCTTGGGGACTAGTTGAGGAAGATACGCAGTATTTT. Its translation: CASSLDSWGLVEEDTQYF. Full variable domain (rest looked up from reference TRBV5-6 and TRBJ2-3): DAGVTQSPTHLIKTRGQQVTLRCSPKSGHDTVSWYQQALGQGPQFIFQYYEEEERQRGNFPDRFSGHQFPNYSSELNVNALLLGDSALYLCASSLDSWGLVEEDTQYFGPGTRLTVL.

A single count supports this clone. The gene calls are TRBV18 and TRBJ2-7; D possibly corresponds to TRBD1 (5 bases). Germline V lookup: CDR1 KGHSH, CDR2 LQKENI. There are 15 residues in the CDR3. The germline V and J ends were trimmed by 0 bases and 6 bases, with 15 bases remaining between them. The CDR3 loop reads CASSPPGRADVEQYF. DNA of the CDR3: TGTGCCAGCTCACCACCAGGCAGGGCCGACGTCGAGCAGTACTTC.

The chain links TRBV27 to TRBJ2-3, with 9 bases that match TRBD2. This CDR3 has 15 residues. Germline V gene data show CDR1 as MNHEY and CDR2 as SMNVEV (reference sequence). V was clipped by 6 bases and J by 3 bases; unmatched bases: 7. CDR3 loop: CASRERGVLTDTQYF. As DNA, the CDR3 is TGTGCCAGCAGAGAGCGGGGGGTCCTAACAGATACGCAGTATTTT.

Here the CDR3 reads CASSQELKRGPLYNEQFF. The CDR3 bases are TGTGCCAGCAGCCAAGAACTCAAGAGGGGCCCCCTCTACAATGAGCAGTTCTTC. This chain uses TRBV14 with TRBJ2-1; D is tentatively TRBD1 or TRBD2 (5 bases each). There are 18 residues in the CDR3. The V end lost 0 bases, the J end lost 3 bases, and 18 bases lay between the germline ends. Germline V gene data show CDR1 as SGHDN and CDR2 as FVKESK.

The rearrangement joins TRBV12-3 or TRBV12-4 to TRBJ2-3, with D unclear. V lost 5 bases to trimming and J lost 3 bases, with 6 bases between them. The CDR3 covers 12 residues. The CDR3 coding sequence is TGTGCCAGCAGTCCTGAGACAGATACGCAGTATTTT. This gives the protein CASSPETDTQYF.

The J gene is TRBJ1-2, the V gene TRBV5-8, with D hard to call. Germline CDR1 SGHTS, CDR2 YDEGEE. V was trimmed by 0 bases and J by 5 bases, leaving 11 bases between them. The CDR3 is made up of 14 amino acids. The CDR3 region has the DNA TGTGCCAGCAGCTTGGAGGCGGGAGGGTATGGCTACACCTTC. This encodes CASSLEAGGYGYTF.

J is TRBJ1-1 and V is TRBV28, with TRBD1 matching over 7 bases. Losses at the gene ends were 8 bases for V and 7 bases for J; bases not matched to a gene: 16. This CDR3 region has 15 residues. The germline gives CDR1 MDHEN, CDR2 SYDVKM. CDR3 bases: TGTGCCAGCCAACCAAGCGACAGGGACTTCGGTGAAGCTTTCTTT. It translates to CASQPSDRDFGEAFF.

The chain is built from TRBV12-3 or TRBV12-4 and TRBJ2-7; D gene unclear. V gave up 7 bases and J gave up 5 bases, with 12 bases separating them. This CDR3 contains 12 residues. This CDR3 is CASTLRWDEQYF. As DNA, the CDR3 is TGTGCCAGCACCCTTCGATGGGACGAGCAGTACTTC.

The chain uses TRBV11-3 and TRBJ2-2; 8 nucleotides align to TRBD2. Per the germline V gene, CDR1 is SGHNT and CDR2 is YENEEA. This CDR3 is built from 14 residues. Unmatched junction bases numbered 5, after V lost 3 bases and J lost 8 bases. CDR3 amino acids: CASSFSTGGGELFF. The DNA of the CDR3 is TGTGCCAGCAGCTTTTCGACGGGAGGGGGGGAGCTGTTTTTT.

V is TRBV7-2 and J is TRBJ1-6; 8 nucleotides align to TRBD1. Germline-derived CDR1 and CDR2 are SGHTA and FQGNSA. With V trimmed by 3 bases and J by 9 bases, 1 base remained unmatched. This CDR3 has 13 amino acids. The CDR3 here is CASSFTGGSPLHF. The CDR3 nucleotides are TGTGCCAGCAGCTTCACAGGGGGTTCACCCCTCCACTTT.

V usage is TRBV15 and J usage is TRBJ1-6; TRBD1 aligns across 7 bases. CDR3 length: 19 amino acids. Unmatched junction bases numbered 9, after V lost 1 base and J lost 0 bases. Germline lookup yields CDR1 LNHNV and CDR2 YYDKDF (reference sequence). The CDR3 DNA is TGTGCCACCAGCAGAGCTTATCAGACAGGGCTCTCCTATAATTCACCCCTCCACTTT. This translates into CATSRAYQTGLSYNSPLHF.

The CDR3 DNA reads as TGTGCCAGCAGTGATAAGGCCAGTGGCTACGAGCAGTACTTC. The encoded protein is CASSDKASGYEQYF. The chain uses TRBV2 and TRBJ2-7; D unclear. Germline assignment: CDR1 SNHLY and CDR2 FYNNEI. CDR3 length: 14 residues. Trimming took 3 bases from V and 3 from J, leaving 12 bases between them.

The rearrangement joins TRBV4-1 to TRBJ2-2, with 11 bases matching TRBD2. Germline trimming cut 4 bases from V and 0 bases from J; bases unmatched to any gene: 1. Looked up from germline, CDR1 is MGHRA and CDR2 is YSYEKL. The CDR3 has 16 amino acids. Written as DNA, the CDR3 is TGCGCCAGCAGCCGACTAGCGGGGTCGAACACCGGGGAGCTGTTTTTT. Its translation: CASSRLAGSNTGELFF.

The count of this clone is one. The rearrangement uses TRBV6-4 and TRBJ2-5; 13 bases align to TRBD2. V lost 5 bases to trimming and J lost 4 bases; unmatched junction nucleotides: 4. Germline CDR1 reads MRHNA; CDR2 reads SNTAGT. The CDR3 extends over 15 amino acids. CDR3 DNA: TGTGCCAGCAGTAGGACTAGCGGGAGTGGAGAGACCCAGTACTTC. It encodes CASSRTSGSGETQYF.

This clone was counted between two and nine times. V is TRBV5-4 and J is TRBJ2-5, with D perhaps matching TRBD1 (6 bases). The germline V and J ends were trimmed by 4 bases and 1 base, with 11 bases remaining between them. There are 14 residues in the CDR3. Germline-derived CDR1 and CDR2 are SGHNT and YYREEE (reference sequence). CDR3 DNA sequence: TGTGCCAGCAGCGACGGGACACGCCAAGAGACCCAGTACTTC. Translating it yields CASSDGTRQETQYF.

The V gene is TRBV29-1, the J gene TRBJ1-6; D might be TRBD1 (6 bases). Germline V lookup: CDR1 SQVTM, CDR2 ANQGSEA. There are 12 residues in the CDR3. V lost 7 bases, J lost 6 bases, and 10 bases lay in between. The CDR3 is CSARGPNSPLHF. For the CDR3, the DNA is TGCAGCGCCAGGGGACCTAATTCACCCCTCCACTTT.

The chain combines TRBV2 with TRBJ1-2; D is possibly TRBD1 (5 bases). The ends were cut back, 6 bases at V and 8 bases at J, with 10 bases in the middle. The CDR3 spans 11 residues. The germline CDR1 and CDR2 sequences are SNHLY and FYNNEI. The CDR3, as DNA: TGTGCCAGCAGGGGACCCCCCGGCTACACCTTC. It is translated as CASRGPPGYTF.

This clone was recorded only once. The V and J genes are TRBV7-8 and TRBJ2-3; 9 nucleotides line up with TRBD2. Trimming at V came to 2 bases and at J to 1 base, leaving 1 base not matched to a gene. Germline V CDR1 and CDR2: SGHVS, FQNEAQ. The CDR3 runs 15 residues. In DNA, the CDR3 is TGTGCCAGCAGCTTAAGGACTAGCGGCACAGATACGCAGTATTTT. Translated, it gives CASSLRTSGTDTQYF.

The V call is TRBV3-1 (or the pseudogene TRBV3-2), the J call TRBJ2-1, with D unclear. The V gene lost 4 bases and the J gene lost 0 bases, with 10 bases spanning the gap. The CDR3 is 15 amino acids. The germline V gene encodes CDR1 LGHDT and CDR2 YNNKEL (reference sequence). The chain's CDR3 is CASSLGISSYNEQFF. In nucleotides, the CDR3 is TGTGCCAGCAGCCTTGGTATCAGCTCCTACAATGAGCAGTTCTTC.

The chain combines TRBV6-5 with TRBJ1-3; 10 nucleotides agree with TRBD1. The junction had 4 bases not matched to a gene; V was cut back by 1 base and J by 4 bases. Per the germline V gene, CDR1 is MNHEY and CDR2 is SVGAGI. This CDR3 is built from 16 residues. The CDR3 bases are TGTGCCAGCAGTTACTTGACAGGGGGCGCGGGAAACACCATATATTTT. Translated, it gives CASSYLTGGAGNTIYF.

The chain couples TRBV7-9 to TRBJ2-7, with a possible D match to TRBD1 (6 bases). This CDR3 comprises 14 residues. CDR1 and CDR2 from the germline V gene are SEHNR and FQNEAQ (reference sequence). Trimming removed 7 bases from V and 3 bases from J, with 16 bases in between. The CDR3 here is CASNNMTGLYEQYF. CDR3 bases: TGTGCCAGCAACAATATGACAGGACTCTACGAGCAGTACTTC.

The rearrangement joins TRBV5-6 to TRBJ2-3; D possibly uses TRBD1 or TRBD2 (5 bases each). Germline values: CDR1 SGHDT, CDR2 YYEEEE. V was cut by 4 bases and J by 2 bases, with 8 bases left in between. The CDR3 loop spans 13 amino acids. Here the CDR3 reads CASSLGTTDTQYF. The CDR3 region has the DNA TGTGCCAGCAGCCTAGGGACCACAGATACGCAGTATTTT.